This T cell receptor beta chain was profiled in a study of T cells in Graves' hyperthyroidism and ophthalmopathy. Germline V gene data show CDR1 as SEHNR and CDR2 as FQNEAQ (reference sequence). The CDR3 sequence is 13 residues long. This clonotype has a count of ten or more. An end of the junction differs from the germline gene, which may be a read error. Amplification of TCR beta CDR3 regions was performed using RNA transcripts as template. The HTBI primer set was used in a first-round RT-PCR of the TCR CDR3. Using its own MiXCR run on the multiplex PCR reads, TCRdb lists one record per CDR3 protein. The sample holds nearly 600,000 distinct CDR3 sequences; 11% to 15% are singletons and the top ten take 5.8%.

Sequencing was carried out using blood. J is TRBJ2-1 and V is TRBV7-9, with 7 positions matching TRBD2. The receptor was derived from a woman between 25 and 40 years old with Graves' hyperthyroidism that later progressed to Graves' ophthalmopathy. The CDR3 sequence is CASSPAGYTEQFF. CDR3 sequence (DNA): TGTGCCAGCAGCCCAGCGGGATACACTGAGCAGTTCTTC. Full variable domain (outside the CDR3, taken from reference TRBV7-9 and TRBJ2-1): DTGVSQNPRHKITKRGQNVTFRCDPISEHNRLYWYRQTLGQGPEFLTYFQNEAQLEKSRLLSDRFSAERPKGSFSTLEIQRTEQGDSAMYLCASSPAGYTEQFFGPGTRLTVL.